What follows describes a single T cell receptor beta chain. This clonotype appeared many times. Its antigen is still unknown. Base qualities were left out, and no much larger clone turns up one base away. This sample stems from a study of T-cell reconstitution after alpha-beta-depleted transplantation in children (dated by TCRdb to about 2016). In the study overall: Using TCR repertoire profiling, the study quantitatively followed how T-cell immune reconstitution unfolded in children after TCRalphabeta/CD19-depleted allogeneic hematopoietic cell transplantation.

Preparation of the library involved PCR. Sequencer: Illumina HiSeq 2500. Molecular barcoding was employed in the preparation of TCR libraries, with unique molecular identifiers being used to normalize TCRbeta repertoire quantification. In TCRdb, the public reads were trimmed at Q25 with fastp and aligned with MiXCR, with productive beta chains retained. Each CDR3 protein gets just one entry, which takes the most common genes and DNA from the rows behind it. This sample gives over 200,000 distinct CDR3 sequences in total; under 9.5% of them show up just once. The ten largest make up approximately 5.9% of the sample. Sequences SEHNR (CDR1) and FQNEAQ (CDR2) are obtained from the germline V gene (reference sequence). Cut back by 5 bases and 6 bases, the V and J ends lie 17 bases apart. Including cysteine and phenylalanine, the CDR3 has 15 amino acids. The only DNA kept is the CDR3, 45 bases in frame from the first base.

This TCR came from a human donor who donated a stem cell graft to a child with acute lymphoblastic leukemia. The chain uses TRBV7-9 and TRBJ2-1, and the D gene may be TRBD2, 5 bases matching. Sequenced here: PBMCs from the stem cell graft donor, sampled from the stem cell graft. The nucleotide sequence is given as TGTGCCAGCAGCAGTCAAGAGGGAACCGTCAATGAGCAGTTCTTC. Translated, it gives CASSSQEGTVNEQFF.